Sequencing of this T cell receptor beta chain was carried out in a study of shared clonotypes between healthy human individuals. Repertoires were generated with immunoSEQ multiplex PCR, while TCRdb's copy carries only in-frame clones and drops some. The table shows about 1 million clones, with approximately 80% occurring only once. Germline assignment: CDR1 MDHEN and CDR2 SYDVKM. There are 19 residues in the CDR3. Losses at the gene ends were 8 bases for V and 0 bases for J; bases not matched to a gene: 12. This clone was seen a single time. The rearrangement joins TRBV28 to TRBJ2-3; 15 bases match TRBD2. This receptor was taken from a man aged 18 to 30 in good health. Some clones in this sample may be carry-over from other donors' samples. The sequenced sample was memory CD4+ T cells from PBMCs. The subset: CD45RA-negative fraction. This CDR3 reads CASLPGLAGGWGSTDTQYF. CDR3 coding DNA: TGTGCCAGCCTACCGGGACTAGCGGGAGGCTGGGGTAGCACAGATACGCAGTATTTT.